This TCR beta chain was sequenced in a study of T-cell memory formation after mild COVID-19 (dated by TCRdb to the early 2020s). The study in broad terms: Most TCR sequence clusters were specific to one of the two donors. In a couple of donors, T-cell clones that expanded and contracted after mild COVID-19 were followed by sequencing TCRalpha and TCRbeta repertoires longitudinally. The cohort was made up of two young adult volunteers, one female and one male, who were previously healthy. General findings and caveats noted by the study authors: The study included only a couple of mild cases, and larger cohorts that include severe cases with pre-infection samples were judged to be necessary. Contracting CD4+ clones were located mainly in the CM and EM memory subsets, whereas CD8+ clones were found to be enriched in EMRA. Clones contracting from day 15 to 85 had balanced CD4/CD8 phenotypes, while a second wave expanding from day 15 to 37 was biased towards CD4+. Some responding clones were detected in pre-infection memory, suggesting pre-existing cross-reactive memory T cells joined the SARS-CoV-2 response. SARS-CoV-2 specificity of the second-wave clones peaking on day 37 was not confirmed.

There are 8 amino acids in the CDR3, from cysteine to phenylalanine inclusive. Here the CDR3 DNA is all that survives: 24 bases in frame from base 1. This clonotype appeared a few times. It has no known antigen specificity. One base away there is no much larger clone; base qualities are not given. Ficoll-Paque density gradient centrifugation was used to isolate PBMCs. TCRdb names Illumina NovaSeq 6000 as the instrument used. Using 5'RACE with constant-segment primers, TCRalpha and TCRbeta cDNA libraries were constructed, with sample barcodes and unique molecular identifiers added in the process. Trizol reagent was used to extract RNA from every sample. Amplification of the libraries took two PCR steps, and the second step added a second sample barcode plus Illumina TruSeq adapters. The libraries were sequenced on an Illumina NovaSeq using 2 x 150 bp paired-end reads. Per the original workflow: The reads were demultiplexed and collapsed into UMI-guided consensus sequences using migec v1.2.7. Using mixcr v2.1.11, UMI consensuses were aligned to TRA and TRB V and J templates and then assembled into clonotypes. Clonotypes were classified as expanded or contracted when called significant by both edgeR and NoisET, with noise models trained on biological replicates. edgeR calls used a false discovery rate-adjusted p below 0.01 and a log2 fold-change threshold of 1. As an exploratory analysis of dynamics, max-normalized trajectories of the 1000 most abundant clonotypes were examined with PCA combined with hierarchical clustering. Separately sequenced CD4+ and CD8+ repertoires were used to assign a CD4 or CD8 phenotype to each responding clone. The raw public data were reprocessed by TCRdb itself: fastp quality trimming at Q25, MiXCR clonotype calling, in-frame beta chains only. Each CDR3 protein appears once, grouped with its most common genes and DNA. The V and J calls were determined by TCRdb, not by the authors. This sample comprises about half a million distinct CDR3 sequences, 15% to 20% of them detected only once. Roughly an eighth of the sample goes to the ten largest clones.

The receptor was derived from an adult woman who had mild COVID-19 (a few samples of this study predate the infection). The sample titles of this study are shuffled in the database, so cell type and time point are left out; the donor was told from shared clones. This receptor chain uses TRBV21-1 and TRBJ2-7. TRBV21-1 is a known pseudogene. Sequencing was done on a sample of PBMCs or a T cell subset sorted from them (not recorded which). The bases are TGTGCCCCCTACGAGCAGTACTTC. This yields the protein CAPYEQYF.